This TCR beta chain was identified in a study of technical replicates of blood from a handful of donors. Germline V lookup: CDR1 LNHDA, CDR2 SQIVND (reference sequence). CDR3 size: 16 residues. Trimming shortened V by 3 bases and J by 2 bases, and 15 bases separated the two germline ends. Here immunoSEQ multiplex PCR was the method, and the copy in TCRdb shows in-frame clones only, minus some. There are about 97,000 clones in the sample; about 95% occur only once, and over 0.25% lies in the top ten. The sample comprised T cells isolated from PBMCs. The receptor was derived from a human donor in good health. The chain carries TRBV19 and TRBJ2-3; no clear D gene. CDR3 residues: CASSMSIGLYTDTQYF. The DNA for the CDR3 is TGTGCCAGTAGTATGTCTATTGGGCTGTACACAGATACGCAGTATTTT.